A single sample gave rise to the 16 T cell receptor beta chains below, sequenced in a study of post-analysis software for immune sequencing data. Unique molecular identifiers tagged the TCR beta cDNA libraries. Via MiXCR, TCRdb re-called the PCR reads, giving one row per CDR3 protein. The sample consists of about 540,000 distinct CDR3 sequences, approximately 31% of them appearing once. For these receptors, no antigen is known. Study-level results: In patients, TRBV5-6, TRBV5-1 and TRBV20-1 belonged to roughly five TRBV segments found more frequently than in controls.

Material: blood. The receptors originated from a girl aged 2-17 years with multiple sclerosis.

This clonotype was recorded a few times. The chain has TRBV2 and TRBJ2-3, with unresolved D. Trimming took off 4 bases at V and 9 bases at J, with 5 bases between the two ends. Germline CDR1 is SNHLY and CDR2 is FYNNEI. CDR3 length: 10 residues. The CDR3 protein is CASSVETQYF. The CDR3 DNA sequence: TGTGCCAGCAGTGTGGAAACGCAGTATTTT.

This chain uses TRBV20-1 with TRBJ2-7; TRBD2 matches 11 bases. In germline, CDR1 is DFQATT, CDR2 SNEGSKA (reference sequence). This CDR3 region has 15 residues. Losses at the gene ends were 3 bases for V and 7 bases for J; bases not matched to a gene: 11. DNA of the CDR3: TGCAGTGCTAGCGAGGGACTAGCGGAATACAATGAGCAGTACTTC. Its translation is CSASEGLAEYNEQYF.

The chain combines TRBV5-5 with TRBJ2-1, with 8 bases identical to TRBD2. J was trimmed by 6 bases and V by 4 bases; bases with no gene match: 12. Germline values: CDR1 SGHKS, CDR2 YYEKEE (reference sequence). The CDR3 contains 16 residues. The DNA of the CDR3 is TGTGCCAGCAGCCCCGGGGTAGCGGGGACCCGCAATGAGCAGTTCTTC. It specifies CASSPGVAGTRNEQFF.

This clonotype came up a few times. The J gene is TRBJ1-1, the V gene TRBV20-1, with unresolved D. The CDR3 runs to 14 residues. V lost 4 bases and J lost 0, with 12 bases in between. Germline V lookup: CDR1 DFQATT, CDR2 SNEGSKA (reference sequence). The CDR3 nucleotides are TGCAGTGCTATTATAGACGGATTGAACACTGAAGCTTTCTTT. It specifies CSAIIDGLNTEAFF.

The chain recombines TRBV6-5 with TRBJ2-4; TRBD2 might be the D (5 bases). The J call is uncertain, as TRBJ2-5 better fits the DNA end. The CDR3 runs to 13 residues. CDR1 and CDR2 (germline): MNHEY, SVGAGI. Here the CDR3 reads CASRAVGMETQYF. The CDR3, as DNA: TGTGCCAGCAGAGCGGTGGGGATGGAGACCCAGTACTTC.

Only a few counts were recorded for this clonotype. The J gene is TRBJ2-2, the V gene TRBV5-6, with 10 bases lining up with TRBD2. Germline-derived CDR1 and CDR2 are SGHDT and YYEEEE. Trimming cost V 0 bases and J 0 bases; bases outside gene matches: 8. The CDR3 totals 19 residues. The CDR3 loop is CASSLEGLAGAPNTGELFF. The CDR3 nucleotides are TGTGCCAGCAGCTTGGAGGGCCTAGCGGGGGCCCCGAACACCGGGGAGCTGTTTTTT.

The chain is built from TRBV7-3 and TRBJ2-3; no definite D call. The ends were cut back, 6 bases at V and 0 bases at J, with 13 bases in the middle. The CDR3 spans 15 residues. Germline V CDR1 and CDR2: SGHTA, FQGTGA. The CDR3: CASREVGRSTDTQYF. The DNA for the CDR3 is TGTGCCAGCAGGGAAGTCGGGCGCAGCACAGATACGCAGTATTTT. Together with reference TRBV7-3 and TRBJ2-3, the CDR3 gives the full variable domain: GAGVSQTPSNKVTEKGKYVELRCDPISGHTALYWYRQSLGQGPEFLIYFQGTGAADDSGLPNDRFFAVRPEGSVSTLKIQRTERGDSAVYLCASREVGRSTDTQYFGPGTRLTVL.

V and J are TRBV7-3 and TRBJ2-3; TRBD2 matches at 13 bases. This CDR3 region has 19 residues. V trimming: 4 bases; J trimming: 2 bases; junction bases outside the gene matches: 12. Looked up from germline, CDR1 is SGHTA and CDR2 is FQGTGA. The CDR3 loop reads CASSSSGWGLAGNTDTQYF. The DNA of the CDR3 is TGTGCCAGCAGCTCCTCGGGGTGGGGACTAGCGGGGAACACAGATACGCAGTATTTT.

The chain carries TRBV20-1 and TRBJ2-3; the match to TRBD2 covers 9 bases. Germline assignment: CDR1 DFQATT and CDR2 SNEGSKA (reference sequence). J lost 3 bases, V lost 3 bases, and 7 bases had no gene match. This CDR3 contains 15 residues. The CDR3 spells CSASKRGEGTDTQYF. CDR3 sequence (DNA): TGCAGTGCTAGTAAGCGGGGGGAGGGGACAGATACGCAGTATTTT.

There are a few counts of this clonotype. This chain joins TRBV5-1 and TRBJ2-5; TRBD1 agrees at 9 bases. The J call may be incorrect, as the DNA end agrees better with TRBJ2-7. CDR1 is SGHRS, CDR2 YFSETQ, per germline. The CDR3 sequence is 15 residues long. The CDR3 coding sequence is TGCGCCAGCAGCCCACGGACAGGGGTCCGATTCGAGCAGTACTTC. Encoded protein: CASSPRTGVRFEQYF.

The J gene is TRBJ2-1, the V gene TRBV7-8; weak D call: TRBD1 (6 bases). Germline-derived CDR1 and CDR2 are SGHVS and FQNEAQ. The CDR3 is 15 amino acids. V lost 6 bases to trimming and J lost 9 bases, with 21 bases between them. The DNA of the CDR3 is TGTGCCAGCAGTCCTTGGGTAGTGGGGGCGCGTGAGCAGTTCTTC. Translation: CASSPWVVGAREQFF.

This clonotype came up a few times. The genes are TRBV6-2 or TRBV6-3 and TRBJ1-6, with D uncertain. The V gene's germline CDR1 is MNHEY and CDR2 SVGEGT. Trimming removed 6 bases at V and 9 bases at J, with 12 bases between. The CDR3 runs to 13 residues. The chain's CDR3 is CASRNADGSPLHF. The CDR3 coding sequence is TGTGCCAGCAGAAATGCCGACGGTTCACCCCTCCACTTT.

This clonotype was detected a few times. The genes are TRBV20-1 and TRBJ2-3; maybe TRBD2 (5 bases). CDR1 is DFQATT, CDR2 SNEGSKA, per germline (reference sequence). V was shortened by 0 bases and J by 3 bases, with 16 bases between the two germline ends. The CDR3 has 16 residues. The CDR3 region is CSARDNAGLWTDTQYF. The CDR3 DNA follows: TGCAGTGCTAGAGATAACGCGGGCTTGTGGACAGATACGCAGTATTTT.

The chain has TRBV10-3 and TRBJ2-3, with 14 nucleotides matching TRBD2. This CDR3 comprises 16 residues. CDR1 is ENHRY, CDR2 SYGVKD, per germline. Trimming removed 6 bases from V and 4 bases from J; junction bases left unmatched: 6. The CDR3 reads CAIRPTSGGAADTQYF. CDR3 sequence (DNA): TGTGCCATCAGGCCGACTAGCGGGGGGGCGGCAGATACGCAGTATTTT.

The V gene is TRBV20-1, the J gene TRBJ2-3, with 9 bases lining up with TRBD1. This CDR3 spans 15 amino acids. Germline CDR1 DFQATT, CDR2 SNEGSKA (reference sequence). With 0 bases clipped from V and 4 bases from J, the junction kept 5 bases outside the gene matches. The CDR3 region is CSARDPGQGSDTQYF. The CDR3 region has the DNA TGCAGTGCTAGAGACCCGGGACAGGGTTCAGATACGCAGTATTTT.

V is TRBV14 and J is TRBJ1-4; D uncertain. The germline V gene encodes CDR1 SGHDN and CDR2 FVKESK. This CDR3 comprises 15 residues. V lost 5 bases to trimming and J lost 5 bases, with 15 bases between them. CDR3 protein: CASSAGVSGNEKLFF. The CDR3 region has the DNA TGTGCCAGCAGCGCCGGGGTATCGGGGAATGAAAAACTGTTTTTT.